These 9 T cell receptor beta chains originate from one sample sequenced in a study of beta chain features in type 1 diabetes. Broader study findings: Moderate yet significant TCRB CDR3 shortening was seen in Type 1 diabetes patients in all four CD4+ subsets.

cDNA synthesis used the whole RNA isolate, giving expressed TCRB sequences. Clones were sequenced by immunoSEQ multiplex PCR, and TCRdb holds only the in-frame ones, with some missing. The sample has around 130,000 clones, 7.5% to 9.5% seen once; the top ten hold 0.75%. Antigen specificity for these receptors is unknown. Material: central memory CD4+ T cells from blood. The receptors stem from a man aged 30 to 39 with type 1 diabetes.

This clone was seen only a few times. In the same sample, other DNA sequences code for this CDR3. This chain connects TRBV30 to TRBJ2-5; the D is unclear. The CDR3 totals 11 residues. Trimming cost V 0 bases and J 5 bases, with 4 bases left between them. Per the germline V gene, CDR1 is GTSNPN and CDR2 is SVGIG (reference sequence). CDR3 DNA: TGTGCCTGGAGTGTCTTGGAGACCCAGTACTTC. Translating it yields CAWSVLETQYF.

In its sample, this clone was seen a few times. The chain recombines TRBV29-1 with TRBJ1-1; D is possibly TRBD1 (5 bases). Germline V CDR1 and CDR2: SQVTM, ANQGSEA. Trimming left V 1 base short and J 7 bases short, with 13 bases between. This CDR3 spans 13 amino acids. CDR3 residues: CSVEVQGSLEAFF. DNA of the CDR3: TGCAGCGTTGAAGTCCAGGGTTCTCTTGAAGCTTTCTTT.

This clone turned up a few times. V and J are TRBV27 and TRBJ1-4; D not certain. Trimming removed 6 bases at V and 5 bases at J, with 13 bases between. The germline V gene encodes CDR1 MNHEY and CDR2 SMNVEV (reference sequence). The CDR3 covers 14 residues. The CDR3 is CASSPRITNEKLFF. Written as DNA, the CDR3 is TGTGCCAGCAGCCCGCGGATCACCAATGAAAAACTGTTTTTT.

The chain combines TRBV4-1 with TRBJ2-3; 13 bases agree with TRBD2. With V trimmed by 2 bases and J by 6 bases, 14 bases remained unmatched. Germline CDR1 is MGHRA and CDR2 is YSYEKL. This CDR3 is built from 19 residues. Here the CDR3 DNA reads TGCGCCAGCAGCCAACCAAACTTGCGGACTAGCGGGAGTCAGGATACGCAGTATTTT. Translation gives CASSQPNLRTSGSQDTQYF.

Here the CDR3 reads CASTPGLGRGGQETQYF. CDR3 DNA sequence: TGTGCCAGCACCCCCGGCTTGGGGAGAGGAGGGCAAGAGACCCAGTACTTC. The chain carries TRBV7-3 and TRBJ2-5; perhaps TRBD2 as D (6 bases). Per the germline V gene, CDR1 is SGHTA and CDR2 is FQGTGA. Trimming shortened V by 7 bases and J by 2 bases, and 23 bases separated the two germline ends. The CDR3 is made up of 17 amino acids.

J is TRBJ2-7 and V is TRBV27; possible D gene TRBD2, 5 bases. Germline CDR1 and CDR2: MNHEY and SMNVEV (reference sequence). This CDR3 has 16 residues. Trimming pared 6 bases from V and 7 bases from J, leaving 25 bases between. The CDR3, as DNA: TGTGCCAGCAGCGAAGGACGGACTCCAGGCTTATCGGAGCAGTACTTC. Its translation: CASSEGRTPGLSEQYF.

V usage is TRBV27 and J usage is TRBJ1-6; a possible D gene is TRBD1 (5 bases). The CDR3 spans 15 residues. Germline lookup yields CDR1 MNHEY and CDR2 SMNVEV (reference sequence). The germline V and J ends were trimmed by 2 bases and 7 bases, with 12 bases remaining between them. CDR3 DNA: TGTGCCAGCAGTTTAGGGCGGCAGGGAAATTCACCCCTCCACTTT. Encoded protein: CASSLGRQGNSPLHF.

The chain has TRBV5-4 and TRBJ1-3; 7 bases align to TRBD1. CDR1 and CDR2 from the germline V gene are SGHNT and YYREEE (reference sequence). The V gene end was trimmed by 5 bases and the J gene end by 0 bases; junction bases not matched to a gene: 8. The CDR3 runs 16 residues. DNA for the CDR3: TGTGCCAGCAGTCGTGCCAGGGGGAACTCTGGAAACACCATATATTTT. It encodes CASSRARGNSGNTIYF.

This clone occurred a few times. The same CDR3 is also encoded by other DNA sequences in this sample. This chain uses TRBV30 with TRBJ2-7; D not resolved. Germline V CDR1 and CDR2: GTSNPN, SVGIG (reference sequence). This CDR3 contains 11 residues. V lost 0 bases, J lost 4 bases, and 4 bases lay in between. DNA of the CDR3: TGTGCCTGGAGTGTACTATACGAGCAGTACTTC. Its translation is CAWSVLYEQYF.